This T cell receptor (beta chain) stems from a study of blood T cell repertoires in COVID-19. In the study overall: The United States, Italy and Spain supplied acute and convalescent COVID-19 samples. Sample material is recorded as cDNA or gDNA derived from T cells, B-cell-depleted T cells, or PBMCs.

V gave up 3 bases and J gave up 4 bases; unmatched junction bases: 1. The CDR3 spans 14 residues. Germline loops: CDR1 KGHDR, CDR2 SFDVKD. As handled by the study authors: Scientists estimated how many nucleated cells there were by amplifying reference gene primers. This table comes from immunoSEQ multiplex PCR, and its TCRdb copy is limited to in-frame clones, with some not included. V and J calls plus clone size are reproduced from that table; the DNA served to infer D and trimming. The repertoire holds roughly 120,000 clones, with approximately 80% as singletons. Specimen: peripheral blood. The J gene is TRBJ2-5, the V gene TRBV24-1; 10 bases map to TRBD2. This sequence originates from a man aged 65-85 years with acute or convalescent COVID-19. CDR3: CATSDRTSGETQYF. CDR3 DNA: TGTGCCACCAGTGATCGGACTAGCGGAGAGACCCAGTACTTC.